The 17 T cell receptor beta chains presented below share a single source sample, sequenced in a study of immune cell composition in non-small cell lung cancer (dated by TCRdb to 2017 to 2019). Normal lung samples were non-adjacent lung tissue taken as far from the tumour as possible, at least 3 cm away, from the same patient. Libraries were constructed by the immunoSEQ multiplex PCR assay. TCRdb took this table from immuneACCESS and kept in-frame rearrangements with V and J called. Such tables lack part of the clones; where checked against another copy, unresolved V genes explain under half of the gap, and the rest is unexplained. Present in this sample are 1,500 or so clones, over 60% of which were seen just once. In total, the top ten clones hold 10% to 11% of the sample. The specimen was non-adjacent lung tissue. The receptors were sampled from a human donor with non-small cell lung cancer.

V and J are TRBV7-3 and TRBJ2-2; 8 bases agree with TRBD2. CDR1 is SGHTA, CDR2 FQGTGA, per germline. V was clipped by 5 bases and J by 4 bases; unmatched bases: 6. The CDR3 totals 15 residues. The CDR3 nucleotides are TGTGCCAGCAGCCGCCTAAGCGGGAGCACCGGGGAGCTGTTTTTT. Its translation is CASSRLSGSTGELFF.

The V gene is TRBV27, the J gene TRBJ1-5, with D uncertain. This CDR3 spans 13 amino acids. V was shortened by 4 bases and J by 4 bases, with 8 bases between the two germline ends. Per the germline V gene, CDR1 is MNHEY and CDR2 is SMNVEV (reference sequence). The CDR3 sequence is CASSWSGNQPQHF. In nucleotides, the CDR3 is TGTGCCAGCAGTTGGTCAGGAAATCAGCCCCAGCATTTT.

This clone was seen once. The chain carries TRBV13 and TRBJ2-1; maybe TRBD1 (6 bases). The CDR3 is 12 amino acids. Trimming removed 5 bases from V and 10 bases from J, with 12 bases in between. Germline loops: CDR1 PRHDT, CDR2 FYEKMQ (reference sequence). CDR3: CASSQQGKEQFF. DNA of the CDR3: TGTGCCAGCAGCCAACAGGGTAAAGAGCAGTTCTTC.

Written as DNA, the CDR3 is TGTGCCAGCAGCACCGGACTAGCGCGATTAAAAGAGACCCAGTACTTC. Its translation is CASSTGLARLKETQYF. The chain employs TRBV5-4 and TRBJ2-5; 9 nucleotides line up with TRBD2. Losses at the gene ends were 4 bases for V and 3 bases for J; bases not matched to a gene: 10. This CDR3 comprises 16 residues. Germline CDR1 SGHNT, CDR2 YYREEE (reference sequence).

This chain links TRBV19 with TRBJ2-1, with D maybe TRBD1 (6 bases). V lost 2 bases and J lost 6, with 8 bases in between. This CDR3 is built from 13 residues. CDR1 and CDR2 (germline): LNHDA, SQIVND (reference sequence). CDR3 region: CASSIKGGNEQFF. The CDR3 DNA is TGTGCCAGTAGTATAAAAGGGGGCAATGAGCAGTTCTTC. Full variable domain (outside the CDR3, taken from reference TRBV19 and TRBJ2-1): DGGITQSPKYLFRKEGQNVTLSCEQNLNHDAMYWYRQDPGQGLRLIYYSQIVNDFQKGDIAEGYSVSREKKESFPLTVTSAQKNPTAFYLCASSIKGGNEQFFGPGTRLTVL.

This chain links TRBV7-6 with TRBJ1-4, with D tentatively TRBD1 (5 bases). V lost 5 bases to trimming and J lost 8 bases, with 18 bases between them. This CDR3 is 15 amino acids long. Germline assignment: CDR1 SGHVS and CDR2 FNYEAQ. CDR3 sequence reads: CASSTGFSRGEKLFF. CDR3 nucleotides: TGTGCCAGCAGCACCGGGTTCTCCCGGGGGGAAAAACTGTTTTTT.

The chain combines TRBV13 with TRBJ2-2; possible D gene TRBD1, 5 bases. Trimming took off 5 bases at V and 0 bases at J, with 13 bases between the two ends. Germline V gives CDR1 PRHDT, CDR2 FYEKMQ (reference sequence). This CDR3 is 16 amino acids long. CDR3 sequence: CASSLQRTTNTGELFF. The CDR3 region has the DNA TGTGCCAGCAGCCTCCAGAGGACAACGAACACCGGGGAGCTGTTTTTT.

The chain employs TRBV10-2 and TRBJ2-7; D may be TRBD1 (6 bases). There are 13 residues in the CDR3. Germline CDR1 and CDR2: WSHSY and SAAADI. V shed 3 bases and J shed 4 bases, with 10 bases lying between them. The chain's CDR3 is CASSEGGGYEQYF. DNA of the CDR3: TGCGCCAGCAGTGAAGGGGGTGGGTACGAGCAGTACTTC.

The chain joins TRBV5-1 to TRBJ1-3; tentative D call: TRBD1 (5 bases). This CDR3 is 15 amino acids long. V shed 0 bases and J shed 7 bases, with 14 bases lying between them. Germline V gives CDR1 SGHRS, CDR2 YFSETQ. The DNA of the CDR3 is TGCGCCAGCAGCTTGGGGGCAGGGCAGTGGAACACCATATATTTT. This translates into CASSLGAGQWNTIYF.

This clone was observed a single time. DNA for the CDR3: TGTGCCAGCAGTGGCGGCGGCTCGACAGAACAACCCTATGGCTACACCTTC. Protein: CASSGGGSTEQPYGYTF. This chain uses TRBV6-1 with TRBJ1-2; maybe TRBD1 (5 bases). The CDR3 has 17 amino acids. Germline V gene data show CDR1 as MNHNS and CDR2 as SASEGT. V was trimmed by 4 bases and J by 4 bases, leaving 22 bases between them.

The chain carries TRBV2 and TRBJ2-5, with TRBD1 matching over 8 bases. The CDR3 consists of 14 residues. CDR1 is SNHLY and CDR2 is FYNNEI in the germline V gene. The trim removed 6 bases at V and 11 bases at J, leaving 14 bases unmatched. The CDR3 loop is CASRVGQGSGGQYF. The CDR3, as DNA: TGTGCCAGCAGGGTAGGACAGGGTTCAGGAGGGCAGTACTTC.

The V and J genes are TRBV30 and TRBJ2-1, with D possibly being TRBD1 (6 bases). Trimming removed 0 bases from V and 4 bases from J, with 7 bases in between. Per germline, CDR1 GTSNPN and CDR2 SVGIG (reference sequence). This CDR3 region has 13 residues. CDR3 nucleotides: TGTGCCTGGAGTGTAAGGGGGTACAATGAGCAGTTCTTC. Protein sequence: CAWSVRGYNEQFF.

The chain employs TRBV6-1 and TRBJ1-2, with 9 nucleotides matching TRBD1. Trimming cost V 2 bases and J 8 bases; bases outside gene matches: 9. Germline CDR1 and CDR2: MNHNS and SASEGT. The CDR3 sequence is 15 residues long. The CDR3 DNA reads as TGTGCCAGCAGTGAATCAAACAGGGGGCTCTTAGGCTACACCTTC. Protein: CASSESNRGLLGYTF.

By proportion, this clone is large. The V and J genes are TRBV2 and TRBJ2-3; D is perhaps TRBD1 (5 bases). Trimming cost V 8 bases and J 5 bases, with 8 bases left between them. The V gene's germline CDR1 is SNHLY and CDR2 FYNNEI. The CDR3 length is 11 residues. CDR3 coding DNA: TGTGCCAGCTGGGGCCAAGATACGCAGTATTTT. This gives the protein CASWGQDTQYF. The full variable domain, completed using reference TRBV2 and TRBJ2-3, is EPEVTQTPSHQVTQMGQEVILRCVPISNHLYFYWYRQILGQKVEFLVSFYNNEISEKSEIFDDQFSVERPDGSNFTLKIRSTKLEDSAMYFCASWGQDTQYFGPGTRLTVL.

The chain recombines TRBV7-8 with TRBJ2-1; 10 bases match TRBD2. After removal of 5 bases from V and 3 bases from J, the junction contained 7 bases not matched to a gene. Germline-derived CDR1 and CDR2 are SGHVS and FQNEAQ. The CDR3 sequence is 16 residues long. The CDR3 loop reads CASSPQAGGRYNEQFF. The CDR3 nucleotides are TGTGCCAGCAGCCCGCAAGCGGGGGGGCGCTACAATGAGCAGTTCTTC.

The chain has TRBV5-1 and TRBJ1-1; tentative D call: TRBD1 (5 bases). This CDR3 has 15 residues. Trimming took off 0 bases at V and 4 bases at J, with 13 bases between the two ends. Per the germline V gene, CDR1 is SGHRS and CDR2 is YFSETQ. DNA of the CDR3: TGCGCCAGCAGCTTGGCCCGGACACGTGGCACTGAAGCTTTCTTT. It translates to CASSLARTRGTEAFF.

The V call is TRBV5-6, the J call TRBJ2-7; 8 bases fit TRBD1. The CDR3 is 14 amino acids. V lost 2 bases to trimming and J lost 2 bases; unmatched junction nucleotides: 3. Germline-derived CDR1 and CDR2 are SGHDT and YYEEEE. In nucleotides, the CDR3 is TGTGCCAGCAGCTTATGGACAGGGACCTACGAGCAGTACTTC. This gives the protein CASSLWTGTYEQYF.